The 6 T cell receptor beta chains reported below all come from one sample, sequenced in a study of T cells expressing NK-cell markers. Reprocessing the 5' RACE reads, TCRdb reports a single entry for every CDR3 protein and omits DNA. The sample holds 150,000 or so distinct CDR3 sequences. Sequencing used blood T cells: a sorted CD56 or NKG2C T cell subset, CD4+ or CD8+ T cells, or bulk PBMC T cells (not recorded which). The receptors were sampled from a woman aged 18-70 years in good health.

The V gene is TRBV15, the J gene TRBJ2-7; TCRdb names TRBD1, which stays unverified in the absence of DNA. Germline assignment: CDR1 LNHNV and CDR2 YYDKDF (reference sequence). The CDR3 has 16 amino acids. This CDR3 is CATSRVGGQGIARQYF.

The chain is built from TRBV5-1 and TRBJ1-1; TCRdb lists TRBD1, though no DNA is available to test this call. From germline, CDR1 is SGHRS and CDR2 YFSETQ. The CDR3 sequence is 13 residues long. CDR3 sequence: CASSRTESTEAFF.

The J gene is TRBJ1-4, the V gene TRBV6-2 or TRBV6-3; the D gene TCRdb calls, TRBD1, cannot be checked with no DNA. The germline V gene encodes CDR1 MNHEY and CDR2 SVGEGT. The CDR3 is made up of 15 amino acids. The CDR3 reads CASSESGTGVEKLFF.

This chain uses TRBV2 with TRBJ2-5. CDR3 length: 12 residues. Germline loops: CDR1 SNHLY, CDR2 FYNNEI. The CDR3 loop is CASSDHRETQYF. The whole variable domain, remainder taken from reference TRBV2 and TRBJ2-5, is EPEVTQTPSHQVTQMGQEVILRCVPISNHLYFYWYRQILGQKVEFLVSFYNNEISEKSEIFDDQFSVERPDGSNFTLKIRSTKLEDSAMYFCASSDHRETQYFGPGTRLLVL.

This sequence joins TRBV25-1 and TRBJ2-4; TCRdb's assignment of TRBD1 cannot be checked, as there is no DNA. The CDR3 totals 16 residues. Germline CDR1 and CDR2: MGHDK and SYGVNS. CDR3 in amino acids: CASSGTGEGAKNIQYF.

The CDR3 sequence is CSVETSGGFQETQYF. This sequence joins TRBV29-1 and TRBJ2-5; TCRdb calls TRBD2, which cannot be checked without DNA. The V gene's germline CDR1 is SQVTM and CDR2 ANQGSEA. CDR3 length: 15 amino acids.